This T cell receptor beta chain comes out of a study of shared clonotypes between healthy human individuals. Using immunoSEQ multiplex PCR, the repertoire was profiled, and TCRdb retains in-frame clones only, with some absent. This sample has around 600,000 clones, with roughly 97% found just once. Germline V gives CDR1 MDHEN, CDR2 SYDVKM. The CDR3 contains 15 residues. Trimming stripped 6 bases from V and 0 bases from J, with 12 bases between. This clone was detected once. The sequenced sample consisted of naive CD4+ T cells sorted from blood. Subset specified: CD45RA+ positively selected. This clonotype was obtained from a woman in her twenties or thirties in good health. The gene calls are TRBV28 and TRBJ1-5; D possibly corresponds to TRBD1 (5 bases). CDR3 sequence reads: CASSLGGDSNQPQHF. CDR3 sequence (DNA): TGTGCCAGCAGCCTTGGGGGGGATAGCAATCAGCCCCAGCATTTT.